The 9 T cell receptor beta chains below were found in one sample sequenced in a study of T cell clonotyping in hematopoietic cell transplantation. Only in-frame clones appear in the TCRdb table, and some are missing; sequencing was by immunoSEQ multiplex PCR. The table has about 3,200 clones, about 90% seen once. This specimen consisted of PBMCs, obtained at the time of graft-versus-host disease after allogeneic stem cell transplant. The receptor set was obtained from a male patient aged 55 to 69 who had an allogeneic stem cell transplant from a related donor, so the T cells may come from the graft donor. Some clones in this sample may be carry-over from other donors' samples.

This clone was seen a single time. The chain links TRBV19 to TRBJ1-1, with 7 bases fitting TRBD1. This CDR3 comprises 15 residues. Trimming cost V 6 bases and J 10 bases; bases outside gene matches: 17. Germline-derived CDR1 and CDR2 are LNHDA and SQIVND (reference sequence). The CDR3 DNA sequence: TGTGCCAGTAGCCTCACCCGTGTATGGGACAGTAGAGCTTTCTTT. Its protein product is CASSLTRVWDSRAFF.

The V gene is TRBV19, the J gene TRBJ1-2; TRBD1 agrees at 9 bases. Germline V CDR1 and CDR2: LNHDA, SQIVND (reference sequence). The ends lost 5 bases at V and 4 bases at J; junction bases unmatched: 5. This CDR3 spans 14 amino acids. The CDR3 loop is CASSGTGSRYGYTF. CDR3 in DNA: TGTGCCAGTAGTGGGACAGGGTCGCGCTATGGCTACACCTTC.

This chain connects TRBV6-5 to TRBJ2-7, with 8 bases that match TRBD2. Trimming removed 6 bases from V and 2 bases from J; junction bases left unmatched: 6. The CDR3 contains 14 residues. The germline V gene encodes CDR1 MNHEY and CDR2 SVGAGI. The CDR3 nucleotides read TGTGCCAGCAGGAAGCGGGGGACTACCTACGAGCAGTACTTC. Translation: CASRKRGTTYEQYF.

V is TRBV7-9 and J is TRBJ1-1; D call uncertain. With 5 bases removed from V and 7 bases from J, the gap between germline ends came to 11 bases. The germline gives CDR1 SEHNR, CDR2 FQNEAQ (reference sequence). CDR3 length equals 12 residues. CDR3 amino acids: CASSPAWSEAFF. As DNA, the CDR3 is TGTGCCAGCAGCCCGGCCTGGAGTGAAGCTTTCTTT.

V is TRBV2 and J is TRBJ2-1, with a possible D match to TRBD1 (5 bases). This CDR3 has 13 residues. Germline loops: CDR1 SNHLY, CDR2 FYNNEI. V lost 9 bases to trimming and J lost 3 bases, with 12 bases between them. The CDR3 DNA sequence: TGTGCCAGGGGGCTGGGGATCTACAATGAGCAGTTCTTC. Its protein is CARGLGIYNEQFF. Full variable domain (missing parts from reference TRBV2 and TRBJ2-1): EPEVTQTPSHQVTQMGQEVILRCVPISNHLYFYWYRQILGQKVEFLVSFYNNEISEKSEIFDDQFSVERPDGSNFTLKIRSTKLEDSAMYFCARGLGIYNEQFFGPGTRLTVL.

In DNA form, the CDR3 reads TGTGCCAGCAGCTTGCTTCTTCAGGGCGACTATGGCTACACCTTC. Protein sequence: CASSLLLQGDYGYTF. The chain combines TRBV7-9 with TRBJ1-2; tentatively, D is TRBD1 (5 bases). Deletions cut 3 bases from V and 3 bases from J, with 14 bases between. The CDR3 runs 15 residues. Germline V gene lookup returns CDR1 SEHNR and CDR2 FQNEAQ (reference sequence).

V usage is TRBV30 and J usage is TRBJ1-5, with D possibly matching TRBD1 (5 bases). This CDR3 spans 14 amino acids. From germline, CDR1 is GTSNPN and CDR2 SVGIG (reference sequence). Trimming removed 1 base at V and 1 base at J, with 8 bases between. The CDR3 nucleotides read TGTGCCTGGAGTGCAGGGTCCAGCAATCAGCCCCAGCATTTT. It encodes CAWSAGSSNQPQHF. The whole variable domain, remainder taken from reference TRBV30 and TRBJ1-5, is SQTIHQWPATLVQPVGSPLSLECTVEGTSNPNLYWYRQAAGRGLQLLFYSVGIGQISSEVPQNLSASRPQDRQFILSSKKLLLSDSGFYLCAWSAGSSNQPQHFGDGTRLSIL.

V usage is TRBV4-3 and J usage is TRBJ2-3; perhaps TRBD2 as D (5 bases). Deletions cut 0 bases from V and 1 base from J, with 5 bases between. Germline CDR1 LGHNA, CDR2 YSLEER. This CDR3 is 14 amino acids long. CDR3 DNA: TGCGCCAGCAGCCAAGACGGGGGCACAGATACGCAGTATTTT. This translates into CASSQDGGTDTQYF.

The chain employs TRBV4-2 and TRBJ2-2; the D call may be TRBD1 or TRBD2 (5 bases each). Trimming pared 5 bases from V and 0 bases from J, leaving 10 bases between. Germline-derived CDR1 and CDR2 are LGHNA and YNFKEQ. This CDR3 region has 15 residues. CDR3 sequence reads: CASSKTGPNTGELFF. The CDR3 bases are TGTGCCAGCAGCAAGACGGGGCCGAACACCGGGGAGCTGTTTTTT.